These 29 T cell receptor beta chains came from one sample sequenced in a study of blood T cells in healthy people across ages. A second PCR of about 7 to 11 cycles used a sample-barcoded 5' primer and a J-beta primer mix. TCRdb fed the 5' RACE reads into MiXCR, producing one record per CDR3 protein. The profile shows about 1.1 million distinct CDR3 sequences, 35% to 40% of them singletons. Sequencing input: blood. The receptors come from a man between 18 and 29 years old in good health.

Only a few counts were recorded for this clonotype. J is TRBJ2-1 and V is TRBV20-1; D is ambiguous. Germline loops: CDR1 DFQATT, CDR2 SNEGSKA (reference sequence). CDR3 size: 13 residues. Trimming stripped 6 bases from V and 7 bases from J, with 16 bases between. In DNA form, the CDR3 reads TGCAGTGCCCCCCAGGATGCTTTGAATGAGCAGTTCTTC. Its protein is CSAPQDALNEQFF.

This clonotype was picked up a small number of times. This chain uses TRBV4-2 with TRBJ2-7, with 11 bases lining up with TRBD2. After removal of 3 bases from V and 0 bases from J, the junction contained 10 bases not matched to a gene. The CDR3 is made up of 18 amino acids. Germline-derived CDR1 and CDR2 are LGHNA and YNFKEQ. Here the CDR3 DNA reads TGTGCCAGCAGCCAGGAATTGAGTAGCGGGGGGGCCTCCTACGAGCAGTACTTC. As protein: CASSQELSSGGASYEQYF.

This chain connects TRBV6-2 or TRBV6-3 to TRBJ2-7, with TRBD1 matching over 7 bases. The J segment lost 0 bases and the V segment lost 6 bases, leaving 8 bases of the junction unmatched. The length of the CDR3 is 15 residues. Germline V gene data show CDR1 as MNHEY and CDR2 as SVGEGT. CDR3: CASRDRASSSYEQYF. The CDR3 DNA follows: TGTGCCAGCAGAGACAGGGCCTCGTCCTCCTACGAGCAGTACTTC.

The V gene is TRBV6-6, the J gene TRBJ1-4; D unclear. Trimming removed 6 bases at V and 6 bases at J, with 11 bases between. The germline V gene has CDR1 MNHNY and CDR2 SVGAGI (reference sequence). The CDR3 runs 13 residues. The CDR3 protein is CASRQASDEKLFF. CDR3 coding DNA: TGTGCCAGCAGGCAGGCCTCGGATGAAAAACTGTTTTTT.

The CDR3, as DNA: TGTGCCAGCTATAGGGGACAGGGGGCGCGACTTAGCTCCAATGAGCAGTTCTTC. This sequence encodes CASYRGQGARLSSNEQFF. The chain links TRBV6-2 or TRBV6-3 to TRBJ2-1, with TRBD1 matching 12 bases. This CDR3 spans 18 amino acids. The germline gives CDR1 MNHEY, CDR2 SVGEGT. The V and J ends lost 8 bases and 6 bases, in that order; junction bases with no gene match: 17.

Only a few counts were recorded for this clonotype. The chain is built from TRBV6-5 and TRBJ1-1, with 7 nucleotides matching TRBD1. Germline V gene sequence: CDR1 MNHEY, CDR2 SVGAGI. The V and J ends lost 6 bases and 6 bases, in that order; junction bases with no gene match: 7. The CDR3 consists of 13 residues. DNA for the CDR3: TGTGCCAGCAGGACAGGGTCAAGCCCTGAAGCTTTCTTT. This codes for CASRTGSSPEAFF.

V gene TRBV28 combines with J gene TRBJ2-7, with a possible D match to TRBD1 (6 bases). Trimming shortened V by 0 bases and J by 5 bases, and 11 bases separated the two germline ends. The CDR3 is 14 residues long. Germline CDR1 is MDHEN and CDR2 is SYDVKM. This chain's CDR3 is CASSLWDSLDEQYF. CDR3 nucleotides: TGTGCCAGCAGTTTATGGGACAGTCTGGACGAGCAGTACTTC. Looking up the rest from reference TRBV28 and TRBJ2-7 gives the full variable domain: DVKVTQSSRYLVKRTGEKVFLECVQDMDHENMFWYRQDPGLGLRLIYFSYDVKMKEKGDIPEGYSVSREKKERFSLILESASTNQTSMYLCASSLWDSLDEQYFGPGTRLTVT.

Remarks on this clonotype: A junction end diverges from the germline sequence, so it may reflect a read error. The CDR3 protein is CASSPPIRRLIYGCTF. CDR3 nucleotides: TGTGCCAGCTCACCACCGATCAGACGGCTAATTTATGGCTGCACCTTC. The chain uses TRBV18 and TRBJ1-2; the D is unclear. Germline CDR1 and CDR2: KGHSH and LQKENI. The CDR3 consists of 16 residues.

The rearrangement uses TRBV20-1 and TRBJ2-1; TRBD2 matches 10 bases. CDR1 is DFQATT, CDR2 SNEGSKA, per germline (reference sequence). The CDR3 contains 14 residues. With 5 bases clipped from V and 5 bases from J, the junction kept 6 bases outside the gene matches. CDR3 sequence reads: CSAGRLAGDNEQFF. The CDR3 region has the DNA TGCAGTGCTGGACGGCTAGCGGGGGACAATGAGCAGTTCTTC.

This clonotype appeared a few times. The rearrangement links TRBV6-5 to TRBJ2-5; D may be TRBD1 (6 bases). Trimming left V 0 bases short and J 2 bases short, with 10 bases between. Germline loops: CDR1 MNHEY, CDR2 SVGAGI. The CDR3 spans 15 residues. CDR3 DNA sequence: TGTGCCAGCAGTTACTCGATACAGGGACAAGAGACCCAGTACTTC. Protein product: CASSYSIQGQETQYF.

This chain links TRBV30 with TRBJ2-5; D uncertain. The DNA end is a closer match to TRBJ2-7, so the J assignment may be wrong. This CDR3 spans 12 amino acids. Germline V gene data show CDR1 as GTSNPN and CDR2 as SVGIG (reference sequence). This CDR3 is CAWSKGLYEQYF. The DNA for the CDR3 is TGTGCCTGGAGTAAGGGTCTCTACGAGCAGTACTTC.

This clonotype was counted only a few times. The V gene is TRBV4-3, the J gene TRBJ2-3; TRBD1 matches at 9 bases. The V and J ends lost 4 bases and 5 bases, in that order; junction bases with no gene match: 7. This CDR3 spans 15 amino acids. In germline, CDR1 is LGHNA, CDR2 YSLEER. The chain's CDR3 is CASSPGTGYGDTQYF. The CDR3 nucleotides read TGCGCCAGCAGCCCCGGGACAGGGTATGGAGATACGCAGTATTTT.

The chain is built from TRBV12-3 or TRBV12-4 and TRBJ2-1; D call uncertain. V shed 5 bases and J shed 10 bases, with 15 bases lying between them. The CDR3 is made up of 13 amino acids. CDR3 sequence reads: CASSVAAGREQFF. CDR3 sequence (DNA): TGTGCCAGCAGTGTGGCGGCCGGCCGGGAGCAGTTCTTC.

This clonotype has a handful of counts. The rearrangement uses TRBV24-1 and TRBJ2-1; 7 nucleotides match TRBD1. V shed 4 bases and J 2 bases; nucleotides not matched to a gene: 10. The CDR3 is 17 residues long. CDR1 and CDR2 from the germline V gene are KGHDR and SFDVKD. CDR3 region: CATSDPTGEMAYNEQFF. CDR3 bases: TGTGCCACCAGTGACCCCACAGGGGAAATGGCCTACAATGAGCAGTTCTTC.

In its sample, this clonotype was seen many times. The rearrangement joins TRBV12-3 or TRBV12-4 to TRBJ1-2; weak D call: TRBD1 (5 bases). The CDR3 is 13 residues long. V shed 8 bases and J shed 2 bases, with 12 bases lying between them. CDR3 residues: CASGTGDNYGYTF. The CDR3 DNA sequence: TGTGCCAGCGGGACGGGTGACAACTATGGCTACACCTTC.

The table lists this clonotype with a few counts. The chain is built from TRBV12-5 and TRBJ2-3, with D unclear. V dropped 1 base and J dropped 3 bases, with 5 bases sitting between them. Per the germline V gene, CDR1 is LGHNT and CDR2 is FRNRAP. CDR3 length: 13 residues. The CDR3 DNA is TGTGCTAGTGGTTTGGGAAAAACAGATACGCAGTATTTT. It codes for CASGLGKTDTQYF.

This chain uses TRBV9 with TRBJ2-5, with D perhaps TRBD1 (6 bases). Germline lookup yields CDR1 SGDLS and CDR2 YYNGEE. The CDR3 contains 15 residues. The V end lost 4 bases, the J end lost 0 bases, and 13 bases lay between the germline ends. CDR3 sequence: CASSPRTAYQETQYF. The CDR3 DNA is TGTGCCAGCAGCCCAAGGACAGCATACCAAGAGACCCAGTACTTC.

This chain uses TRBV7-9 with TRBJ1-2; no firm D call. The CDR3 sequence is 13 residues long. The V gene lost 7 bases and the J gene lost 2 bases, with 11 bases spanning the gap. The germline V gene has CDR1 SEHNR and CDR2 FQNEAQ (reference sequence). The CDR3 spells CASTRIANYGYTF. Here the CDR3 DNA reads TGTGCCAGCACCAGGATCGCGAACTATGGCTACACCTTC. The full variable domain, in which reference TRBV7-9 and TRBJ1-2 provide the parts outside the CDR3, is DTGVSQNPRHKITKRGQNVTFRCDPISEHNRLYWYRQTLGQGPEFLTYFQNEAQLEKSRLLSDRFSAERPKGSFSTLEIQRTEQGDSAMYLCASTRIANYGYTFGSGTRLTVV.

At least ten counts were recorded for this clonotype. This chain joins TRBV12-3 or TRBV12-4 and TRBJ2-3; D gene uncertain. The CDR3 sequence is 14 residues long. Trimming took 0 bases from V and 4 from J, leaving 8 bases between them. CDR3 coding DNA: TGTGCCAGCAGTTTAGCGATAAATTCAGATACGCAGTATTTT. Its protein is CASSLAINSDTQYF.

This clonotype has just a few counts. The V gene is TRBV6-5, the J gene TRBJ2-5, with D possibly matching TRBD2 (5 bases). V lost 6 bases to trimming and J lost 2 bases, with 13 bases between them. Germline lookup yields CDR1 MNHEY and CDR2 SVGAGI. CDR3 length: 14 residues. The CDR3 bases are TGTGCCAGCAGCAGAAACCCGGGGCAAGAGACCCAGTACTTC. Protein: CASSRNPGQETQYF.

The CDR3 DNA follows: TGTGCCAGCAGCACACGACAGGGGCCGCATACGCAGTATTTT. This encodes CASSTRQGPHTQYF. The V and J genes are TRBV11-2 and TRBJ2-3, with 8 bases identical to TRBD1. CDR1 SGHAT and CDR2 FQNNGV come from the germline V gene. The CDR3 consists of 14 residues. V gave up 5 bases and J gave up 7 bases; unmatched junction bases: 8.

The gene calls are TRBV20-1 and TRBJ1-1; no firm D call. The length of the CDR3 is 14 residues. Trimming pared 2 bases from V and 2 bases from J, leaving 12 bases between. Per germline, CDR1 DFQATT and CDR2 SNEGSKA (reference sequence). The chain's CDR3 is CSARRRDFNTEAFF. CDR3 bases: TGCAGTGCTAGAAGACGGGATTTCAACACTGAAGCTTTCTTT.

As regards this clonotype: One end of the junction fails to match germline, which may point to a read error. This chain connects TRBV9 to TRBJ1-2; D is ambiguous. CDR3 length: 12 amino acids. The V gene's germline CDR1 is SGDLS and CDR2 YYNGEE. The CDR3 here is CAISVGQDGYTF. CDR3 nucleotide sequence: TGTGCCATCAGCGTAGGCCAAGATGGCTACACCTTC.

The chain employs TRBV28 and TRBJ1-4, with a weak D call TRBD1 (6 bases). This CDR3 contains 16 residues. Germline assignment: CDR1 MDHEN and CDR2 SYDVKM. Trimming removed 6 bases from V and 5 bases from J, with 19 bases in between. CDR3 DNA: TGTGCCAGCAGCCTTTTTACAGGGACCCGCAATGAAAAACTGTTTTTT. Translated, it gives CASSLFTGTRNEKLFF.

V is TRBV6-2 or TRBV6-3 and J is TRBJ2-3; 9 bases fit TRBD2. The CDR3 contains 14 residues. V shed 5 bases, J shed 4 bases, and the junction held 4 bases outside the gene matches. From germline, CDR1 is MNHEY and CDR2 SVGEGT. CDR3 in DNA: TGTGCCAGCAGTGGGGGACTAGCCGCAGATACGCAGTATTTT. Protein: CASSGGLAADTQYF.

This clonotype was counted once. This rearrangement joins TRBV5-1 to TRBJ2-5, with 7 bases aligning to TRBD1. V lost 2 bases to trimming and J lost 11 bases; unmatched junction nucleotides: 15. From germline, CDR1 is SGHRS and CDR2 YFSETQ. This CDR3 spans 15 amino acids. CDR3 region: CASSFPQGPINEQYF. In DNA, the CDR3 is TGCGCCAGCAGCTTCCCACAGGGGCCTATCAATGAGCAGTACTTC.

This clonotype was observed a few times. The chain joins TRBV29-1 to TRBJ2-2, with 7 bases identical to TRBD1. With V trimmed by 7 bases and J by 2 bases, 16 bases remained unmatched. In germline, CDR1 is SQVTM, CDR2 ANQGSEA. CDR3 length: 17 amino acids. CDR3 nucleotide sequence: TGCAGCGCCGAGGGTGAGATGGGACAGATTAACACCGGGGAGCTGTTTTTT. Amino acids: CSAEGEMGQINTGELFF.

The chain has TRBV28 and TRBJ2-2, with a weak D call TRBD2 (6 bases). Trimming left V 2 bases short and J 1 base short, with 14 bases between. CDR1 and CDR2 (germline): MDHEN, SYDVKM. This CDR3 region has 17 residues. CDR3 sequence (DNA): TGTGCCAGCAGTTTAGGGGCGGGGACCCAGAACACCGGGGAGCTGTTTTTT. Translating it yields CASSLGAGTQNTGELFF.

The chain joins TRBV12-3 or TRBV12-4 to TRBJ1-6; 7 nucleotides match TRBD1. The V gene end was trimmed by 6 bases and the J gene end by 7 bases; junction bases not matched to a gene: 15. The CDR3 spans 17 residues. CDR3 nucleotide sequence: TGTGCCAGCAGCCAGACTCAAGGGGGCCTAGGAAATTCACCCCTCCACTTT. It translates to CASSQTQGGLGNSPLHF.